These 10 T cell receptor beta chains share one sample of origin, sequenced in a study of shared clonotypes between healthy human individuals. Sequencing used immunoSEQ multiplex PCR; TCRdb keeps in-frame clones, though not all of them. The data contain around 940,000 clones, less than 85% of them singletons. Sequencing was carried out using memory CD4+ T cells sorted from blood. Subset reported: CD45RA-negative fraction. These receptors were collected from a man aged 18-30 years in good health.

There are a few counts of this clone. The chain carries TRBV29-1 and TRBJ1-1, with unresolved D. Germline-derived CDR1 and CDR2 are SQVTM and ANQGSEA. The CDR3 is 12 residues long. Trimming stripped 4 bases from V and 2 bases from J, with 8 bases between. CDR3 protein: CSVANGNTEAFF. As DNA, the CDR3 is TGCAGCGTTGCAAACGGTAACACTGAAGCTTTCTTT.

The rearrangement uses TRBV5-6 and TRBJ2-5, with D hard to call. V was trimmed by 10 bases and J by 2 bases, leaving 21 bases between them. The germline V gene encodes CDR1 SGHDT and CDR2 YYEEEE. The CDR3 runs to 15 residues. For the CDR3, the DNA is TGTGCCTCTCACACGGGTCGGGTACCACAAGAGACCCAGTACTTC. Translating it yields CASHTGRVPQETQYF.

The V call is TRBV15, the J call TRBJ2-1; 8 positions match TRBD2. From germline, CDR1 is LNHNV and CDR2 YYDKDF (reference sequence). J gave up 8 bases and V 5 bases, and 14 bases lay outside the gene matches. The CDR3 extends over 16 amino acids. CDR3 sequence (DNA): TGTGCCACCAGCTCTCGGGGAAGCGGGAGATTCTATGAGCAGTTCTTC. Amino acids: CATSSRGSGRFYEQFF.

The V and J genes are TRBV5-1 and TRBJ2-3, with unresolved D. This CDR3 spans 15 amino acids. Germline assignment: CDR1 SGHRS and CDR2 YFSETQ. The V end lost 6 bases, the J end lost 0 bases, and 14 bases lay between the germline ends. CDR3 residues: CASNPDARSTDTQYF. The CDR3 region has the DNA TGCGCCAGCAATCCTGATGCTAGAAGCACAGATACGCAGTATTTT.

This chain joins TRBV28 and TRBJ1-1; TRBD1 might be the D (5 bases). The CDR3 runs to 14 residues. Trimming shortened V by 7 bases and J by 0 bases, and 12 bases separated the two germline ends. Per the germline V gene, CDR1 is MDHEN and CDR2 is SYDVKM. The CDR3 region has the DNA TGTGCCAGCACCTACGGGGGGTTGAACACTGAAGCTTTCTTT. This gives the protein CASTYGGLNTEAFF. The variable domain in full, completed from reference TRBV28 and TRBJ1-1, reads DVKVTQSSRYLVKRTGEKVFLECVQDMDHENMFWYRQDPGLGLRLIYFSYDVKMKEKGDIPEGYSVSREKKERFSLILESASTNQTSMYLCASTYGGLNTEAFFGQGTRLTVV.

In nucleotides, the CDR3 is TGTGCCAGCAGCATACAGGGTACTGGAGAAAAACTGTTTTTT. Translating it yields CASSIQGTGEKLFF. This chain joins TRBV2 and TRBJ1-4, with a weak D call TRBD1 (6 bases). This CDR3 has 14 amino acids. Germline assignment: CDR1 SNHLY and CDR2 FYNNEI. V lost 6 bases to trimming and J lost 8 bases, with 16 bases between them.

In this sample, this clone turned up once. The chain couples TRBV5-1 to TRBJ2-3, with D possibly matching TRBD1 (6 bases). Germline assignment: CDR1 SGHRS and CDR2 YFSETQ. The CDR3 is 15 residues long. Trimming cost V 4 bases and J 5 bases, with 17 bases left between them. CDR3 in amino acids: CASSPGSGVRDTQYF. CDR3 nucleotide sequence: TGCGCCAGCAGCCCAGGGTCAGGGGTTAGAGATACGCAGTATTTT.

The genes are TRBV6-1 and TRBJ2-1, with a weak D call TRBD2 (6 bases). CDR3 length: 16 amino acids. Germline V gives CDR1 MNHNS, CDR2 SASEGT. The V gene lost 4 bases and the J gene lost 4 bases, with 17 bases spanning the gap. CDR3 nucleotides: TGTGCCAGCAGTGGGGTAAGCGGGCCGAGTTACAATGAGCAGTTCTTC. Protein sequence: CASSGVSGPSYNEQFF.

For this clone: At the DNA level, this CDR3 is encoded by other sequences in the same sample as well. This chain connects TRBV18 to TRBJ2-7; the match to TRBD1 covers 9 bases. The CDR3 contains 12 residues. Germline V lookup: CDR1 KGHSH, CDR2 LQKENI. V gave up 6 bases and J gave up 6 bases; unmatched junction bases: 3. This chain's CDR3 is CASSPTGGEQYF. In nucleotides, the CDR3 is TGTGCCAGCTCCCCGACAGGGGGCGAGCAGTACTTC.

The count of this clone is one. The chain couples TRBV5-1 to TRBJ2-1; D gene unclear. The CDR3 extends over 12 amino acids. Germline-derived CDR1 and CDR2 are SGHRS and YFSETQ. V was clipped by 4 bases and J by 6 bases, with 8 bases between them. The CDR3 sequence: CASSPRFNEQFF. CDR3 nucleotide sequence: TGCGCCAGCAGCCCAAGGTTCAATGAGCAGTTCTTC. Supplemented by reference TRBV5-1 and TRBJ2-1, the full variable domain reads KAGVTQTPRYLIKTRGQQVTLSCSPISGHRSVSWYQQTPGQGLQFLFEYFSETQRNKGNFPGRFSGRQFSNSRSEMNVSTLELGDSALYLCASSPRFNEQFFGPGTRLTVL.